A selection of T cell receptor beta chains follows, all from one sample in a study of blood T cell repertoires in COVID-19. Profiling relied on immunoSEQ multiplex PCR, and the TCRdb table lists in-frame clones only, not all of them. The repertoire holds 95,000 to 150,000 clones, 70% to 80% seen once, with roughly 7.9% in the top ten. The sample taken for sequencing was peripheral blood. The receptor source for this set is a human donor in a cohort sampled during active COVID-19. CDR3s include the opening cysteine and the closing phenylalanine or tryptophan. A D gene is named only where the DNA matches it firmly. Clone size is not always given. Where it is, it says once, few, many or a class for expanded clones.

>TRBV6-1|NA|TRBJ2-7|NA
CASSETWRSEQYF
TGTGCCAGCAGTGAGACGTGGCGGTCCGAGCAGTACTTC
>TRBV6-5|NA|TRBJ2-7|few
CASSSGSTYEQYF
TGTGCCAGCAGTTCGGGGAGCACCTACGAGCAGTACTTC
>TRBV7-9|NA|TRBJ1-6|NA
CASSLGAGNSPLHF
TGTGCCAGCAGCTTAGGGGCAGGGAATTCACCCCTCCACTTT
>TRBV12-3/TRBV12-4|NA|TRBJ1-2|NA
CASSFGGFYGYTF
TGTGCCAGCAGTTTCGGAGGGTTCTATGGCTACACCTTC
>TRBV14|NA|TRBJ1-1|few
CASSQDRVTEAFF
TGTGCCAGCAGCCAAGATCGGGTCACTGAAGCTTTCTTT
>TRBV28|NA|TRBJ1-2|NA
CASSLEDYGYTF
TGTGCCAGCAGTTTAGAGGACTATGGCTACACCTTC
>TRBV20-1|NA|TRBJ2-7|NA
CSATQGYEQYF
TGCAGTGCTACTCAGGGTTACGAGCAGTACTTC
>TRBV5-1|NA|TRBJ2-7|few
CASSPRGQSSYEQYF
TGCGCCAGCAGCCCCCGAGGGCAAAGCTCCTACGAGCAGTACTTC
>TRBV3-1/TRBV3-2|NA|TRBJ1-2|NA
CASSQSGGNYGYTF
TGTGCCAGCAGCCAATCCGGGGGGAACTATGGCTACACCTTC
>TRBV28|TRBD1|TRBJ1-1|NA
CASRLGQGFTEAFF
TGTGCCAGCAGGCTCGGACAGGGTTTCACTGAAGCTTTCTTT
>TRBV19|NA|TRBJ2-1|NA
CASVRENEQFF
TGTGCCAGCGTTCGGGAGAATGAGCAGTTCTTC
>TRBV10-1|TRBD1|TRBJ1-1|NA
CASSVLPGTGAAFF
TGCGCCAGCAGTGTGCTACCCGGGACAGGGGCTGCTTTCTTT